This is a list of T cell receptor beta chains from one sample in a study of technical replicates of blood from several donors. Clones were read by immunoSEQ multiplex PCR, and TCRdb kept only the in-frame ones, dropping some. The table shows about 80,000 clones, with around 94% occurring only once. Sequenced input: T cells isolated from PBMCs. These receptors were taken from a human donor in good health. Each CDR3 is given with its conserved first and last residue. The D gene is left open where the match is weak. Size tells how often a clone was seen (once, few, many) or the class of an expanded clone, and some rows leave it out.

CDR3aa: CASSLALAGEQFF; CDR3nt: TGTGCCAGCAGCTTAGCACTAGCGGGAGAGCAGTTCTTC; v_gene: TRBV7-3; abundance: -; d_gene: TRBD2; j_gene: TRBJ2-1
CDR3aa: CASSLSGDSPGMGYTF; CDR3nt: TGTGCCAGCTCACTCTCTGGGGACAGCCCTGGCATGGGCTACACCTTC; v_gene: TRBV18; abundance: once; d_gene: TRBD1; j_gene: TRBJ1-2
CDR3aa: CASMSRTSGRGAGELFF; CDR3nt: TGTGCCAGTATGAGTCGGACTAGCGGGAGGGGGGCCGGGGAGCTGTTTTTT; v_gene: TRBV19; abundance: -; d_gene: TRBD2; j_gene: TRBJ2-2
CDR3aa: CASNLDSSGNTIYF; CDR3nt: TGTGCCAGCAATTTAGACAGCTCTGGAAACACCATATATTTT; v_gene: TRBV6-1; abundance: once; d_gene: -; j_gene: TRBJ1-3
CDR3aa: CASSGRGQLNTEAFF; CDR3nt: TGTGCCAGCAGTGGAAGGGGACAGCTAAACACTGAAGCTTTCTTT; v_gene: TRBV2; abundance: -; d_gene: TRBD1; j_gene: TRBJ1-1
CDR3aa: CASSLQVTETQYF; CDR3nt: TGTGCCAGCAGTTTACAGGTGACAGAGACCCAGTACTTC; v_gene: TRBV5-4; abundance: -; d_gene: -; j_gene: TRBJ2-5
CDR3aa: CASSYSGRGDEQYF; CDR3nt: TGTGCCAGCAGTTACTCCGGCAGGGGGGACGAGCAGTACTTC; v_gene: TRBV6-5; abundance: -; d_gene: -; j_gene: TRBJ2-7
CDR3aa: CAWSGQPGNTIYF; CDR3nt: TGTGCCTGGAGTGGACAGCCTGGAAACACCATATATTTT; v_gene: TRBV30; abundance: once; d_gene: -; j_gene: TRBJ1-3
CDR3aa: CASSLYFGNTIYF; CDR3nt: TGTGCCAGCAGCTTGTACTTTGGAAACACCATATATTTT; v_gene: TRBV5-6; abundance: -; d_gene: -; j_gene: TRBJ1-3
CDR3aa: CASRQGHEQYF; CDR3nt: TGTGCCAGCAGACAGGGCCACGAGCAGTACTTC; v_gene: TRBV2; abundance: -; d_gene: -; j_gene: TRBJ2-7
CDR3aa: CAIRGTSGRASYNEQFF; CDR3nt: TGTGCCATCAGGGGGACTAGCGGGAGGGCTAGTTACAATGAGCAGTTCTTC; v_gene: TRBV10-3; abundance: -; d_gene: TRBD2; j_gene: TRBJ2-1
CDR3aa: CASSESTFTDTQYF; CDR3nt: TGCGCCAGCAGTGAGTCGACTTTCACAGATACGCAGTATTTT; v_gene: TRBV10-2; abundance: -; d_gene: -; j_gene: TRBJ2-3
CDR3aa: CASSPTGGNTEAFF; CDR3nt: TGTGCCAGCAGTCCGACAGGGGGGAACACTGAAGCTTTCTTT; v_gene: TRBV7-9; abundance: -; d_gene: TRBD1; j_gene: TRBJ1-1
CDR3aa: CAISEAGEGTQYF; CDR3nt: TGTGCCATCAGTGAGGCGGGAGAAGGTACGCAGTATTTT; v_gene: TRBV10-3; abundance: -; d_gene: TRBD2; j_gene: TRBJ2-3
CDR3aa: CASSLTYSGANYNEQFF; CDR3nt: TGTGCCAGCAGCTTAACGTACTCAGGGGCGAACTACAATGAGCAGTTCTTC; v_gene: TRBV7-3; abundance: -; d_gene: -; j_gene: TRBJ2-1
CDR3aa: CASSPTPGQPQHF; CDR3nt: TGTGCCAGCAGCCCGACGCCGGGGCAGCCCCAGCATTTT; v_gene: TRBV5-4; abundance: -; d_gene: -; j_gene: TRBJ1-5
CDR3aa: CASTQASTDTQYF; CDR3nt: TGTGCCAGCACCCAGGCTAGCACAGATACGCAGTATTTT; v_gene: TRBV6-5; abundance: -; d_gene: -; j_gene: TRBJ2-3
CDR3aa: CASSAGGAEAFF; CDR3nt: TGTGCCAGCAGCGCCGGGGGGGCTGAAGCTTTCTTT; v_gene: TRBV9; abundance: -; d_gene: -; j_gene: TRBJ1-1
CDR3aa: CASSILTGLSYNEQFF; CDR3nt: TGTGCCAGTAGTATCCTGACAGGGCTCTCCTACAATGAGCAGTTCTTC; v_gene: TRBV19; abundance: few; d_gene: TRBD1; j_gene: TRBJ2-1
CDR3aa: CASNQAAKNIQYF; CDR3nt: TGTGCCAGCAACCAAGCGGCCAAAAACATTCAGTACTTC; v_gene: TRBV5-8; abundance: once; d_gene: -; j_gene: TRBJ2-4
CDR3aa: CASSLARAGGNYEQYF; CDR3nt: TGTGCCAGCAGCTTGGCCAGGGCAGGGGGGAACTACGAGCAGTACTTC; v_gene: TRBV5-4; abundance: -; d_gene: -; j_gene: TRBJ2-7
CDR3aa: CASSVVGGHEQYF; CDR3nt: TGTGCCAGCAGCGTAGTCGGGGGGCACGAGCAGTACTTC; v_gene: TRBV9; abundance: once; d_gene: -; j_gene: TRBJ2-7
CDR3aa: CASSPWTTFNTEAFF; CDR3nt: TGTGCCAGCAGCCCCTGGACAACTTTTAACACTGAAGCTTTCTTT; v_gene: TRBV13; abundance: -; d_gene: -; j_gene: TRBJ1-1
CDR3aa: CASSVGALSTEAFF; CDR3nt: TGTGCCAGCAGCGTAGGAGCGTTGAGCACTGAAGCTTTCTTT; v_gene: TRBV5-8; abundance: -; d_gene: -; j_gene: TRBJ1-1
CDR3aa: CATSRFSSGANVLTF; CDR3nt: TGTGCCACCAGCAGATTTAGCTCTGGGGCCAACGTCCTGACTTTC; v_gene: TRBV15; abundance: -; d_gene: -; j_gene: TRBJ2-6
CDR3aa: CAVGAQGTYEQYF; CDR3nt: TGTGCTGTAGGGGCACAGGGTACCTACGAGCAGTACTTC; v_gene: TRBV7-8; abundance: -; d_gene: -; j_gene: TRBJ2-7
CDR3aa: CASRDSLPGLYGYTF; CDR3nt: TGCGCCAGCCGGGACAGCCTTCCCGGTTTATATGGCTACACCTTC; v_gene: TRBV5-1; abundance: -; d_gene: TRBD1; j_gene: TRBJ1-2
CDR3aa: CASSLTGDTEAFF; CDR3nt: TGCGCCAGCAGCTTGACAGGGGACACTGAAGCTTTCTTT; v_gene: TRBV5-1; abundance: -; d_gene: TRBD1; j_gene: TRBJ1-1
CDR3aa: CASSFSVYRGRKNNQPQHF; CDR3nt: TGTGCCAGCAGCTTCTCAGTTTACAGGGGGCGAAAAAACAATCAGCCCCAGCATTTT; v_gene: TRBV7-2; abundance: once; d_gene: TRBD1; j_gene: TRBJ1-5
CDR3aa: CASSTGVGANVLTF; CDR3nt: TGTGCCAGCAGCACAGGGGTTGGGGCCAACGTCCTGACTTTC; v_gene: TRBV9; abundance: -; d_gene: TRBD1; j_gene: TRBJ2-6
CDR3aa: CAFRTSSYEQYF; CDR3nt: TGTGCCTTTCGGACTAGCTCCTACGAGCAGTACTTC; v_gene: TRBV2; abundance: -; d_gene: TRBD2; j_gene: TRBJ2-7
CDR3aa: CASSLVELSGTQYF; CDR3nt: TGTGCCAGCAGCTTAGTTGAGCTTAGCGGTACGCAGTATTTT; v_gene: TRBV11-1; abundance: -; d_gene: -; j_gene: TRBJ2-3
CDR3aa: CASSYSTGGAGYTF; CDR3nt: TGTGCCAGCAGTTACTCGACAGGGGGGGCTGGCTACACCTTC; v_gene: TRBV6-5; abundance: -; d_gene: TRBD1; j_gene: TRBJ1-2
CDR3aa: CAIRGLRGEQYF; CDR3nt: TGTGCCATAAGGGGACTTAGGGGCGAGCAGTACTTC; v_gene: TRBV19; abundance: -; d_gene: -; j_gene: TRBJ2-7
CDR3aa: CASSLDRGVTEAFF; CDR3nt: TGTGCCAGCAGCTTGGACAGGGGGGTCACTGAAGCTTTCTTT; v_gene: TRBV11-2; abundance: -; d_gene: TRBD1; j_gene: TRBJ1-1
CDR3aa: CASSSGDRPTGELFF; CDR3nt: TGTGCCAGCAGCTCGGGGGACAGGCCTACCGGGGAGCTGTTTTTT; v_gene: TRBV13; abundance: -; d_gene: TRBD1; j_gene: TRBJ2-2
CDR3aa: CASSVGTSGNTGELFF; CDR3nt: TGTGCCAGCAGCGTAGGGACTAGCGGGAACACCGGGGAGCTGTTTTTT; v_gene: TRBV9; abundance: -; d_gene: TRBD2; j_gene: TRBJ2-2
CDR3aa: CASSALGQRIYEQYF; CDR3nt: TGTGCCAGCAGCGCTTTGGGACAGCGAATCTACGAGCAGTACTTC; v_gene: TRBV5-5; abundance: -; d_gene: TRBD1; j_gene: TRBJ2-7
CDR3aa: CASSQGGGRARRDTQYF; CDR3nt: TGCGCCAGCAGCCAAGGAGGCGGGAGGGCCAGAAGAGATACGCAGTATTTT; v_gene: TRBV4-3; abundance: -; d_gene: TRBD2; j_gene: TRBJ2-3
CDR3aa: CASSWGQGNGYTF; CDR3nt: TGTGCCAGCAGCTGGGGACAGGGAAATGGCTACACCTTC; v_gene: TRBV5-6; abundance: -; d_gene: TRBD1; j_gene: TRBJ1-2
CDR3aa: CASSGSTTEQFF; CDR3nt: TGTGCCAGCAGCGGATCGACTACCGAGCAGTTCTTC; v_gene: TRBV9; abundance: -; d_gene: -; j_gene: TRBJ2-1
CDR3aa: CASSLGTGGYFNYGYTF; CDR3nt: TGCGCCAGCAGCCTAGGGACAGGGGGTTACTTCAACTATGGCTACACCTTC; v_gene: TRBV4-3; abundance: -; d_gene: TRBD1; j_gene: TRBJ1-2
CDR3aa: CASSTPGQGFAGDTQYF; CDR3nt: TGTGCCAGCAGCACACCGGGACAGGGGTTTGCCGGGGATACGCAGTATTTT; v_gene: TRBV11-2; abundance: -; d_gene: TRBD1; j_gene: TRBJ2-3
CDR3aa: CASSSTAGLAGFINEQFF; CDR3nt: TGTGCCAGCAGCTCTACGGCGGGGCTAGCGGGATTCATCAATGAGCAGTTCTTC; v_gene: TRBV7-9; abundance: -; d_gene: TRBD2; j_gene: TRBJ2-1
CDR3aa: CASSYGTGAQETQYF; CDR3nt: TGTGCCAGCAGTTACGGGACAGGGGCCCAAGAGACCCAGTACTTC; v_gene: TRBV6-5; abundance: -; d_gene: TRBD1; j_gene: TRBJ2-5
CDR3aa: CASSGGLAGANEQYF; CDR3nt: TGTGCCAGCAGCGGGGGACTAGCGGGAGCCAACGAGCAGTACTTC; v_gene: TRBV5-4; abundance: -; d_gene: TRBD2; j_gene: TRBJ2-7
CDR3aa: CASSPARGYEQYF; CDR3nt: TGTGCCAGCAGTCCAGCCAGGGGGTACGAGCAGTACTTC; v_gene: TRBV27; abundance: -; d_gene: TRBD1; j_gene: TRBJ2-7
CDR3aa: CASRQGLAVGGEQYF; CDR3nt: TGCGCCAGCAGACAGGGACTAGCGGTGGGAGGGGAGCAGTACTTC; v_gene: TRBV5-1; abundance: -; d_gene: TRBD2; j_gene: TRBJ2-7
CDR3aa: CASSGLGGAQHYEQYF; CDR3nt: TGTGCCAGCAGTGGTTTGGGGGGGGCCCAACACTACGAGCAGTACTTC; v_gene: TRBV28; abundance: -; d_gene: -; j_gene: TRBJ2-7
CDR3aa: CASSSASGRGNEQFF; CDR3nt: TGTGCCAGCAGCTCGGCTAGCGGGAGAGGCAATGAGCAGTTCTTC; v_gene: TRBV13; abundance: -; d_gene: TRBD2; j_gene: TRBJ2-1
CDR3aa: CASRPDRVKETQYF; CDR3nt: TGTGCCAGCAGGCCAGACAGGGTTAAAGAGACCCAGTACTTC; v_gene: TRBV7-9; abundance: -; d_gene: TRBD1; j_gene: TRBJ2-5
CDR3aa: CAWSVWTLDGYTF; CDR3nt: TGTGCCTGGAGTGTTTGGACTCTCGATGGCTACACCTTC; v_gene: TRBV30; abundance: -; d_gene: -; j_gene: TRBJ1-2
CDR3aa: CAWSRLPDLEQYF; CDR3nt: TGTGCCTGGAGCCGACTACCGGACCTCGAGCAGTACTTC; v_gene: TRBV30; abundance: -; d_gene: -; j_gene: TRBJ2-7
CDR3aa: CASSLDSGLYNEQFF; CDR3nt: TGCGCCAGCAGCTTGGACAGCGGACTTTACAATGAGCAGTTCTTC; v_gene: TRBV5-1; abundance: -; d_gene: -; j_gene: TRBJ2-1
CDR3aa: CASSQQGTEQFF; CDR3nt: TGTGCCAGCTCACAACAGGGTACTGAGCAGTTCTTC; v_gene: TRBV18; abundance: once; d_gene: -; j_gene: TRBJ2-1